This T cell receptor (beta chain) was captured in a study of shared clonotypes between healthy human individuals. Study-wide background: With ages of 18 to 49, the donors were a couple of women and a few men. Overall study results and limits: Larger richness was generally estimated for naive than memory subsets. The low donor count limited represented genetic and exposure-history diversity. Sampling included only blood; tissue repertoires likely differ.

Points on this clone: Its antigen is not known.

The table came from immunoSEQ multiplex PCR; TCRdb's copy has only in-frame clones and leaves some out. The table has some 2,000,000 clones, approximately 94% seen once. CDR1 SEHNR and CDR2 FQNEAQ come from the germline V gene (reference sequence). With 0 bases removed from V and 0 bases from J, the gap between germline ends came to 3 bases. This CDR3 comprises 15 residues. This clonotype was obtained from a man between 18 and 29 years old in good health. Sequencing was carried out using naive CD4+ T cells sorted from blood. The subset is: CD45RA+ positively selected. The chain uses TRBV7-9 and TRBJ2-6; D remains ambiguous. The CDR3 nucleotides are TGTGCCAGCAGCTTAGCCAGCTCTGGGGCCAACGTCCTGACTTTC. Residues: CASSLASSGANVLTF.